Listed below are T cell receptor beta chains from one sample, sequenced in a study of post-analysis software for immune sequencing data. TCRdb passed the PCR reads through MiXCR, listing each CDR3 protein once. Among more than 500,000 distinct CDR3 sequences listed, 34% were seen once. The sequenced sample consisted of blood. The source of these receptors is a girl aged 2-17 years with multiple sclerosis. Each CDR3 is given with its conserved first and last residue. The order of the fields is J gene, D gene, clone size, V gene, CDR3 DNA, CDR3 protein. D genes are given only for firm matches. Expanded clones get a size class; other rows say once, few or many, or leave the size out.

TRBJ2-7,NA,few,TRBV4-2,TGTGCCAGCAGCCAAGAACCTTCAGCCTACGAGCAGTACTTC,CASSQEPSAYEQYF
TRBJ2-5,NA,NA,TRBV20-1,TGCAGTGCTGAAGACAGGACAGCCCACGTGGGAGAGACCCAGTACTTC,CSAEDRTAHVGETQYF
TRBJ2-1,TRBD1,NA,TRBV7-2,TGTGCCAGCAGCTCCCCGGGACAGGTAACCAATGAGCAGTTCTTC,CASSSPGQVTNEQFF
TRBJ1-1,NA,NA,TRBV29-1,TGCAGCGGGGGGGGGGCAGGGACTGAAGCTTTCTTT,CSGGGAGTEAFF
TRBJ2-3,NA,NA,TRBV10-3,TGTGCCTCCAAACTGGGGACACTTAGCACAGATACGCAGTATTTT,CASKLGTLSTDTQYF
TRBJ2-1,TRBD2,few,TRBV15,TGTGCCACCAGCAGAGATTCCCTAAGCGGGGGACCCTACAATGAGCAGTTCTTC,CATSRDSLSGGPYNEQFF
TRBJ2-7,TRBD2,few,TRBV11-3,TGTGCCAGCAGCCCCCGACTAGCGGGGAGGGACGAGCAGTACTTC,CASSPRLAGRDEQYF
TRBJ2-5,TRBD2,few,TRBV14,TGTGCCAGCAGCCAAGTCGGGACTAGAAAAGAGACCCAGTACTTC,CASSQVGTRKETQYF
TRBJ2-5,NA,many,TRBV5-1,TGCGCCAGCAGCTCGGGACAATCAGGAGAGACCCAGTACTTC,CASSSGQSGETQYF
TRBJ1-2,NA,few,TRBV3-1,TGTGCCAGCAGCCAAGTAACTCCCCTCCCCAGATCTAACTATGGCTACACCTTC,CASSQVTPLPRSNYGYTF
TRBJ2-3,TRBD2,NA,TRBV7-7,TGTGCTAGCAGCTTAGCTAGCGGGGGCCGGGATACGCAGTATTTT,CASSLASGGRDTQYF
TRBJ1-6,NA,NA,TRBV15,TGTGCCACCAGCAGAGAGTGGGGAGGGAACTCACCCCTCCACTTT,CATSREWGGNSPLHF
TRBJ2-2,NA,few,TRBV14,TGTGCCAGCAGCCGACCCTACACCGGGGAGCTGTTTTTT,CASSRPYTGELFF
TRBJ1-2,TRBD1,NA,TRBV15,TGTGCCACCAGCATTGCAGGGGGCCGTGGCTACACCTTC,CATSIAGGRGYTF
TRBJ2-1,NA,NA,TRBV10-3,TGTGCCATCAGTGAGTCTGAGCGGAAACCCTACAATGAGCAGTTCTTC,CAISESERKPYNEQFF
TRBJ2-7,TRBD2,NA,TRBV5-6,TGTGCCAGCATTACGAGCGGGGGCCCTTCCTACGAGCAGTACTTC,CASITSGGPSYEQYF
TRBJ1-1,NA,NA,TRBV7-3,TGTGCCAGCAGCTTAGTATTCCTGTCTGAAGCTTTCTTT,CASSLVFLSEAFF
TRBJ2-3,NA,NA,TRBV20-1,TGCAGTGCTAGAGATTCCCGGGGACGGGGTACGCAGTATTTT,CSARDSRGRGTQYF
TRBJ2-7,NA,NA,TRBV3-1,TGTGCCAGCAGCCAAGAGAAAGACGGGGGAACCTACGAGCAGGACTTC,CASSQEKDGGTYEQDF
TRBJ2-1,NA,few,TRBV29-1,TGCAGCGTTACACGGGGGGCCGATGAGCAGTTCTTC,CSVTRGADEQFF
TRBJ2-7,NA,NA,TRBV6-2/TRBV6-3,TGTGCCAGCAGAGGGTACGGCACCTACGAGCAGTACTTC,CASRGYGTYEQYF
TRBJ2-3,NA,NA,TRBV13,TGTGCCAGCAGCTTTTTTCTGAGCACAGATACGCAGTATTTT,CASSFFLSTDTQYF
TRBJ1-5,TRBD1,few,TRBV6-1,TGTGCCAGCAGCCGACAGGGTGGTCAGCCCCAGCATTTT,CASSRQGGQPQHF
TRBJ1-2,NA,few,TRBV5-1,TGCGCCAGCAGCACGCAAACCCAGGAAGACTATGGCTACACCTTC,CASSTQTQEDYGYTF
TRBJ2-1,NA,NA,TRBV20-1,TGCAGTGCCCCCTCAGGGGGGCGGAGTGAGCAGTTCTTC,CSAPSGGRSEQFF
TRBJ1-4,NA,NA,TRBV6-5,TGTGCCAGCAGCCCCTCCAAGGGTAAACTGTTTTTT,CASSPSKGKLFF
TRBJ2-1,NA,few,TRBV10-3,TGTGCCACCCACGGAGAGAATGAGCAGTTCTTC,CATHGENEQFF
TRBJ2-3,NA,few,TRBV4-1,TGCGCCAGCCTCTCTATGGGGACAGATACGCAGTATTTT,CASLSMGTDTQYF
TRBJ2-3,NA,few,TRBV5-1,TGCGCCAGCAGTGCTTCAGATACGCAGTATTTT,CASSASDTQYF
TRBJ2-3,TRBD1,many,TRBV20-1,TGCAGTGCCCGACAGGGGGGAACAGATACGCAGTATTTT,CSARQGGTDTQYF
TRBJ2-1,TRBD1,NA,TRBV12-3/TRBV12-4,TGTGCCAGCAGTTTCGACAGGGACCATGAGCAGTTCTTC,CASSFDRDHEQFF
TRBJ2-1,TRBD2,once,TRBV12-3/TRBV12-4,TGTGCCAGCAGTTTAGGCGGGGGGTTCTATGAGCAGTTCTTC,CASSLGGGFYEQFF
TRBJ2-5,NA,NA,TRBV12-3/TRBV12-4,TGTGCCAGCAGTTTAGCCGCCAGGGGGGAGAGGGAGACCCAGTACTTC,CASSLAARGERETQYF
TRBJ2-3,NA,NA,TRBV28,TGTGCCAGCAGCCCTCGGGAGTGCCCCTCCCACGGGACTCGGCATAGCACAGATACGCAGTATTTT,CASSPRECPSHGTRHSTDTQYF
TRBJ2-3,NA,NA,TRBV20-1,TGCAGTGCTCTACTGGGGGGCACAGATACGCAGTATTTT,CSALLGGTDTQYF
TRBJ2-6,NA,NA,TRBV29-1,TGCAGCGTTTGCATACAGGGCTCTGGGGCCGACGTCCTGACTTTC,CSVCIQGSGADVLTF
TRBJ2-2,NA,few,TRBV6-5,TGTGCCAGCAGTTACTCGAGGGTCACCGGGGAGCTGTTTTTT,CASSYSRVTGELFF
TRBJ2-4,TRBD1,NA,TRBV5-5,TGTGCCAGCAGCTCCGGGACAGGGAGGGCTTCAAACATTCAGTACTTC,CASSSGTGRASNIQYF
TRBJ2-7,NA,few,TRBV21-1,TGTGCCAGCATCTCCCCCGCAGGAGACTCCTACGAGCAGTACTTC,CASISPAGDSYEQYF
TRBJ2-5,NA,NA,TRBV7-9,TGTGCCAGCAGCTTTGGGAGGGGGCCGGCGGAGACCCAGTACTTC,CASSFGRGPAETQYF
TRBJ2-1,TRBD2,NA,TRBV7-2,TGTGCCAGCAGCTACGGTAGCGGGGGGGACAATGAGCAGTTCTTC,CASSYGSGGDNEQFF
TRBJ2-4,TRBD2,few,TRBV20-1,TGCAGTGCTAGAGACCCCCTAGCGGGCCTAGCCAAAAACATTCAGTACTTC,CSARDPLAGLAKNIQYF
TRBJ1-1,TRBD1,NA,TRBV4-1,TGCGCCAGCAGCCACCATGAGGAAGTACAGGGGCTTTACATGAACACTGAAGCTTTCTTT,CASSHHEEVQGLYMNTEAFF
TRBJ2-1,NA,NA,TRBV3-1,TGTGCCAGCAGCCAAGATTTGGTTGACAGTCGGGCCAATGAGCAGTTCTTC,CASSQDLVDSRANEQFF
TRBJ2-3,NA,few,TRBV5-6,TGTGCCAGCAGCCCCTCGGGGGCACCAGATACGCAGTATTTT,CASSPSGAPDTQYF
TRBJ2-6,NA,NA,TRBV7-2,TGTGCCAGCAGCTTAGCTGGGGGTCCAGGGGCCAACGTCCTGACTTTC,CASSLAGGPGANVLTF
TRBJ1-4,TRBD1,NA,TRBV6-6,TGTGCCAGCAGTTACCGACAGGGAGGAAATGAAAAACTGTTTTTT,CASSYRQGGNEKLFF
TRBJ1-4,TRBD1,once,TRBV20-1,TGCAGTGCCCGGGAGGGGACAGGGGAAGAAAAACTGTTTTTT,CSAREGTGEEKLFF
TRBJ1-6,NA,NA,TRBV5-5,TGTGCCAGCAGCTTGGAGCAGGGGCAAAGACCACCCCGCCACTTT,CASSLEQGQRPPRHF
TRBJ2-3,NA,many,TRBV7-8,TGTGCCAGCAGCCAGACTAGGAGCACAGATACGCAGTATTTT,CASSQTRSTDTQYF
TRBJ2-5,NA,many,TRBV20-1,TGCAGTGCCTCGGACGGGGACCAAGAGACCCAGTACTTC,CSASDGDQETQYF
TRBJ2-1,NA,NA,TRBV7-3,TGTGCCAGCAGCTTAGAATTAGAGGACAATGAGCAGTTCTTC,CASSLELEDNEQFF
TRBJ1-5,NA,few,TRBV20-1,TGCAGTGCTGGGGACTATCAGCCCCAGCATTTT,CSAGDYQPQHF
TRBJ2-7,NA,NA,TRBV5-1,TGCGCCAGCAGCTTGGTTCCCACAGATCCGTTTGACGGGCAGTACTTC,CASSLVPTDPFDGQYF
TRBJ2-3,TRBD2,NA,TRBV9,TGTGCCAGCAGCGTAGGCTGGGAGGGAACAGATACGCAGTATTTT,CASSVGWEGTDTQYF
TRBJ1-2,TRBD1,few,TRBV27,TGTGCCAGCAGTTTATCCGGGACAGGAAGCTATGGCTACACCTTC,CASSLSGTGSYGYTF
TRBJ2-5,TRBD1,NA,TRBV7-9,TGTGCCAGCAGCGTTACAGGGGATTGGGAGACCCAGTACTTC,CASSVTGDWETQYF
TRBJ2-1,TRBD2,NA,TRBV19,TGTGCCAGTAGTACCGGACTAGCGGGGGTGGATGAGCAGTTCTTC,CASSTGLAGVDEQFF
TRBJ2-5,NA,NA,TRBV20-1,TGCAGTGCTAGAGATTTCGGGGCGCGGGTCAAGGAGACCCAGTACTTC,CSARDFGARVKETQYF